This TCR beta chain emerged from a study of shared clonotypes between healthy human individuals. About the research overall: The donors, a couple of women and three men, were aged 18 to 49.

This table comes from immunoSEQ multiplex PCR, and its TCRdb copy is limited to in-frame clones, with some not included. Of 2 million to 2.5 million clones in the sample, more than 85% were seen once. As defined, naive CD8 cells were CD45RO-negative and positively selected for CCR7, with terminally differentiated effector memory CD45RA+ cells excluded. The healthy adult donors were HIV-negative and reported no recent acute infections or vaccinations. The CDR3 is 15 amino acids. The germline V gene encodes CDR1 SEHNR and CDR2 FQNEAQ (reference sequence). V trimming: 2 bases; J trimming: 7 bases; junction bases outside the gene matches: 6.

The sequenced sample was naive CD8+ T cells from PBMCs. This chain joins TRBV7-9 and TRBJ2-1, with 9 bases that match TRBD2. This sequence originates from a man between 18 and 35 years old in good health. Some clones in this sample may be carry-over from other donors' samples. The CDR3 is CASSLLAGVENEQFF. The CDR3 DNA reads as TGTGCCAGCAGCTTATTAGCGGGGGTGGAGAATGAGCAGTTCTTC. The whole variable domain, remainder taken from reference TRBV7-9 and TRBJ2-1, is DTGVSQNPRHKITKRGQNVTFRCDPISEHNRLYWYRQTLGQGPEFLTYFQNEAQLEKSRLLSDRFSAERPKGSFSTLEIQRTEQGDSAMYLCASSLLAGVENEQFFGPGTRLTVL.